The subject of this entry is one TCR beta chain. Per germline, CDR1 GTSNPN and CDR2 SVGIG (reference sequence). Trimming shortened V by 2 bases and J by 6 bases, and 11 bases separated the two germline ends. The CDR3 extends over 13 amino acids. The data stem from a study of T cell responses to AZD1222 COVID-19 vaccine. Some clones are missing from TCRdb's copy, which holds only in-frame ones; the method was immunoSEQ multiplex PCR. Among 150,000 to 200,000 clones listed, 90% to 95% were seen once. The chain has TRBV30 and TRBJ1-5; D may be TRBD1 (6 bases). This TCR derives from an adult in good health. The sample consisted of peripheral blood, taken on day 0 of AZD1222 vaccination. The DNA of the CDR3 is TGTGCCTGGAGTCGGGGGGCGGGTCAGCCCCAGCATTTT. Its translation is CAWSRGAGQPQHF.